One sample yielded the 17 T cell receptor beta chains listed below, sequenced in a study of blood T cell repertoires in COVID-19. Some clones are missing from TCRdb's copy, which holds only in-frame ones; the method was immunoSEQ multiplex PCR. Among 150,000 to 200,000 clones listed, around nine tenths were seen once. Sequences were obtained from peripheral blood. These receptors all stem from a man aged 70-80 years with active or convalescent COVID-19.

This rearrangement joins TRBV28 to TRBJ2-1; 11 bases line up with TRBD1. CDR1 MDHEN and CDR2 SYDVKM come from the germline V gene. The CDR3 has 16 amino acids. Trimming removed 7 bases from V and 5 bases from J; junction bases left unmatched: 10. CDR3 loop: CASTVRGTGGHNEQFF. In DNA form, the CDR3 reads TGTGCCAGCACCGTTAGAGGGACAGGGGGTCACAATGAGCAGTTCTTC.

This clone was seen a handful of times. The chain combines TRBV28 with TRBJ1-1; 8 bases agree with TRBD1. After removal of 6 bases from V and 1 base from J, the junction contained 10 bases not matched to a gene. The CDR3 has 16 amino acids. The germline CDR1 and CDR2 sequences are MDHEN and SYDVKM. CDR3 loop: CASSPTGALSNTEAFF. The CDR3 DNA reads TGTGCCAGCAGCCCGACAGGGGCCCTCTCGAACACTGAAGCTTTCTTT.

This clone was recorded only once. V is TRBV27 and J is TRBJ1-4, with D perhaps matching TRBD1 (5 bases). The V end was cut by 4 bases, the J end by 11 bases, with 14 bases between. This CDR3 has 13 residues. The germline gives CDR1 MNHEY, CDR2 SMNVEV (reference sequence). The CDR3 is CASSSPGGGKLFF. DNA of the CDR3: TGTGCCAGCAGTTCTCCGGGGGGGGGTAAACTGTTTTTT.

The chain joins TRBV28 to TRBJ1-5; no reliable D call. V was pared by 6 bases and J by 7 bases, with 16 bases between. This CDR3 is built from 14 residues. Per germline, CDR1 MDHEN and CDR2 SYDVKM. CDR3 amino acids: CASSSAFRGQPQHF. CDR3 nucleotides: TGTGCCAGCAGCTCGGCCTTTCGGGGACAGCCCCAGCATTTT. Full variable domain (outside the CDR3, taken from reference TRBV28 and TRBJ1-5): DVKVTQSSRYLVKRTGEKVFLECVQDMDHENMFWYRQDPGLGLRLIYFSYDVKMKEKGDIPEGYSVSREKKERFSLILESASTNQTSMYLCASSSAFRGQPQHFGDGTRLSIL.

The rearrangement links TRBV10-3 to TRBJ2-3, with TRBD2 as a possible D gene (6 bases). The CDR3 totals 14 residues. V dropped 3 bases and J dropped 6 bases, with 13 bases sitting between them. Germline V gene sequence: CDR1 ENHRY, CDR2 SYGVKD. CDR3 DNA sequence: TGTGCCATCAGTGACCCGGCTAGCGTGGATACGCAGTATTTT. Encoded protein: CAISDPASVDTQYF.

Of note for this clone: One end of the junction fails to match germline, which may point to a read error. The chain is built from TRBV28 and TRBJ2-7; 8 bases fit TRBD2. The CDR3 contains 15 residues. From germline, CDR1 is MDHEN and CDR2 SYDVKM. The CDR3 protein is CASSGAGVSSFEQYF. In DNA form, the CDR3 reads TGTGCCAGCAGCGGAGCGGGAGTCTCCTCCTTCGAGCAGTACTTC.

The chain recombines TRBV7-9 with TRBJ2-7; D remains unclear. V was trimmed by 1 base and J by 3 bases, leaving 25 bases between them. The CDR3 loop spans 19 amino acids. The V gene's germline CDR1 is SEHNR and CDR2 FQNEAQ (reference sequence). CDR3 in amino acids: CASSLVINVMRRARYEQYF. DNA for the CDR3: TGTGCCAGCAGCTTAGTCATTAATGTGATGAGGCGCGCCCGCTACGAGCAGTACTTC.

V gene TRBV28 combines with J gene TRBJ1-6; perhaps TRBD1 as D (6 bases). CDR1 is MDHEN, CDR2 SYDVKM, per germline. The V end was cut by 3 bases, the J end by 9 bases, with 18 bases between. The CDR3 is 16 amino acids. The CDR3 nucleotides read TGTGCCAGCAGTTTTTCCCAGACAGGATGGCTTTCACCCCTCCACTTT. Its protein is CASSFSQTGWLSPLHF. The full variable domain, completed using reference TRBV28 and TRBJ1-6, is DVKVTQSSRYLVKRTGEKVFLECVQDMDHENMFWYRQDPGLGLRLIYFSYDVKMKEKGDIPEGYSVSREKKERFSLILESASTNQTSMYLCASSFSQTGWLSPLHFGNGTRLTVT.

The V call is TRBV19, the J call TRBJ2-3; TRBD1 might be the D (6 bases). Germline CDR1 reads LNHDA; CDR2 reads SQIVND (reference sequence). The CDR3 sequence is 14 residues long. Deletions cut 1 base from V and 3 bases from J, with 8 bases between. The CDR3 DNA reads as TGTGCCAGTAGTATAGGACAGGTTACAGATACGCAGTATTTT. It translates to CASSIGQVTDTQYF.

The chain employs TRBV4-1 and TRBJ2-5, with 12 bases identical to TRBD2. Germline loops: CDR1 MGHRA, CDR2 YSYEKL. The CDR3 is 15 amino acids. The V gene end was trimmed by 5 bases and the J gene end by 2 bases; junction bases not matched to a gene: 3. The CDR3 DNA follows: TGCGCCAGCAGCAGGGGGACTAGCGGGCAAGAGACCCAGTACTTC. Protein sequence: CASSRGTSGQETQYF.

The CDR3 bases are TGTGCCAGCAGCCCCCCAGGGGCAGTCTCTGGAAACACCATATATTTT. It specifies CASSPPGAVSGNTIYF. V is TRBV9 and J is TRBJ1-3; perhaps TRBD1 as D (6 bases). This CDR3 has 16 residues. Germline loops: CDR1 SGDLS, CDR2 YYNGEE. V lost 4 bases, J lost 0 bases, and 14 bases lay in between.

This chain links TRBV3-1 (or the pseudogene TRBV3-2) with TRBJ2-5; TRBD2 matches 14 bases. The germline V gene has CDR1 LGHDT and CDR2 YNNKEL (reference sequence). V lost 6 bases to trimming and J lost 4 bases; unmatched junction nucleotides: 7. The CDR3 spans 16 residues. The CDR3: CASRFGLAGGPETQYF. In nucleotides, the CDR3 is TGTGCCAGCAGATTCGGACTAGCGGGGGGCCCAGAGACCCAGTACTTC.

CDR3 in amino acids: CASRRTTGEGSPLHF. CDR3 nucleotide sequence: TGCGCCAGCAGACGAACCACAGGGGAAGGTTCACCCCTCCACTTT. The chain recombines TRBV5-1 with TRBJ1-6, with 7 positions matching TRBD1. The length of the CDR3 is 15 residues. Germline-derived CDR1 and CDR2 are SGHRS and YFSETQ. With V trimmed by 5 bases and J by 9 bases, 11 bases remained unmatched.

The V and J genes are TRBV28 and TRBJ2-7, with D perhaps TRBD2 (6 bases). Germline assignment: CDR1 MDHEN and CDR2 SYDVKM. The CDR3 length is 13 residues. V gave up 10 bases and J gave up 0 bases, with 13 bases separating them. The CDR3 protein is CATQAGGSYEQYF. Here the CDR3 DNA reads TGTGCCACTCAAGCCGGGGGCTCCTACGAGCAGTACTTC. Supplemented by reference TRBV28 and TRBJ2-7, the full variable domain reads DVKVTQSSRYLVKRTGEKVFLECVQDMDHENMFWYRQDPGLGLRLIYFSYDVKMKEKGDIPEGYSVSREKKERFSLILESASTNQTSMYLCATQAGGSYEQYFGPGTRLTVT.

The V and J genes are TRBV15 and TRBJ2-2, with 8 positions matching TRBD2. CDR3 size: 12 residues. Per the germline V gene, CDR1 is LNHNV and CDR2 is YYDKDF (reference sequence). V trimming: 8 bases; J trimming: 5 bases; junction bases outside the gene matches: 1. CDR3 residues: CATRGGTGELFF. CDR3 DNA: TGTGCCACCCGCGGGGGGACCGGGGAGCTGTTTTTT.

The chain has TRBV2 and TRBJ1-3, with TRBD1 as a possible D gene (5 bases). V lost 7 bases to trimming and J lost 8 bases, with 15 bases between them. There are 13 residues in the CDR3. The germline V gene has CDR1 SNHLY and CDR2 FYNNEI. In DNA, the CDR3 is TGTGCCAGCAACGTGGGAGGGGTGGACACCATATATTTT. Its translation is CASNVGGVDTIYF. The variable domain in full, with the rest retrieved from reference TRBV2 and TRBJ1-3, is EPEVTQTPSHQVTQMGQEVILRCVPISNHLYFYWYRQILGQKVEFLVSFYNNEISEKSEIFDDQFSVERPDGSNFTLKIRSTKLEDSAMYFCASNVGGVDTIYFGEGSWLTVV.

The V and J genes are TRBV2 and TRBJ1-1; 8 nucleotides line up with TRBD1. Germline V lookup: CDR1 SNHLY, CDR2 FYNNEI. The V and J ends lost 3 bases and 5 bases, in that order; junction bases with no gene match: 2. This CDR3 spans 13 amino acids. CDR3 protein: CASSEDRVTEAFF. The DNA for the CDR3 is TGTGCCAGCAGTGAGGACAGGGTAACTGAAGCTTTCTTT.